This T cell receptor (beta chain) is drawn from a study of cytomegalovirus exposure and HLA in healthy donors. Turning to the study itself: Within the Caucasian-associated ancestry cluster were approximately 77% of the 350 to 400 genotyped donors. The study, taken as a whole, reports: A later analysis associated 15,000 to 20,000 TCR beta sequences with HLA alleles at a 0.05 false discovery rate. Most TCRs appeared rarely, but some public TCRs recurred in many donors.

This clone was observed a few times. Its target is unknown. Amplification used 60 Vbeta primers and 13 Jbeta primers. TCRdb's table, derived via immunoSEQ multiplex PCR, lists solely in-frame clones and lacks some. The sample lists roughly 130,000 clones, roughly 70% occurring once. Per the germline V gene, CDR1 is KGHSH and CDR2 is LQKENI. The CDR3 sequence is 17 residues long. V lost 1 base and J 7 bases, leaving 23 bases between the germline ends. The J gene is TRBJ2-7, the V gene TRBV18, with a possible D match to TRBD1 (6 bases). This TCR was recovered from a woman between 40 and 55 years old in good health and CMV-seropositive. Input material: PBMCs. CDR3 coding DNA: TGTGCCAGCTCACCACTAAATGGTCAGGGGACCAGTCCGGAGCAGTACTTC. It yields the protein CASSPLNGQGTSPEQYF.